The rows below give T cell receptor beta chains drawn from one sample of a study of T cell responses to AZD1222 COVID-19 vaccine. Method: immunoSEQ multiplex PCR; TCRdb's copy keeps in-frame clones and lacks some. This repertoire shows roughly 140,000 clones, about 89% found once; its top ten account for roughly 9.1%. The specimen was peripheral blood, collected 28 days after the second AZD1222 dose. The receptors stem from an adult who received the AZD1222 COVID-19 vaccine. Both conserved end residues are part of each CDR3. The D gene is left open where the match is weak. Part of the rows lack a size; the others show once, few, many or a class for expanded clones.

D	V	J	size	CDR3	DNA
.	TRBV5-1	TRBJ2-2	.	CASGGGPNTGELFF	TGCGCCAGCGGGGGCGGCCCGAACACCGGGGAGCTGTTTTTT
.	TRBV30	TRBJ2-7	.	CAWSVPQGLPISYEQYF	TGTGCCTGGAGTGTACCCCAGGGACTTCCCATCTCCTACGAGCAGTACTTC
.	TRBV12-3/TRBV12-4	TRBJ2-2	.	CASSFKRPELFF	TGTGCCAGCAGTTTTAAGCGACCGGAGCTGTTTTTT
.	TRBV20-1	TRBJ2-1	.	CSASRVPGLGEQFF	TGCAGTGCTAGTAGGGTTCCGGGCTTAGGTGAGCAGTTCTTC
.	TRBV27	TRBJ1-1	.	CASSYGTERAGTEAFF	TGTGCCAGCAGTTACGGAACCGAACGAGCGGGCACTGAAGCTTTCTTT
.	TRBV3-1/TRBV3-2	TRBJ1-2	once	CASSQASLGARGYTF	TGTGCCAGCAGCCAAGCGAGCTTGGGGGCGCGGGGCTACACCTTC
.	TRBV15	TRBJ2-3	.	CATSLDRLHTDTQYF	TGTGCCACCAGCCTGGACAGACTTCACACAGATACGCAGTATTTT
TRBD2	TRBV19	TRBJ2-3	.	CASSIALLSGKANTDTQYF	TGTGCCAGTAGTATAGCCCTGCTTAGCGGGAAAGCGAACACAGATACGCAGTATTTT
.	TRBV7-9	TRBJ2-6	few	CASSPFLAAQNVLTF	TGTGCCAGCAGCCCTTTCCTCGCCGCACAGAACGTCCTGACTTTC
.	TRBV9	TRBJ2-2	.	CASSATGQTGELFF	TGTGCCAGCAGCGCCACTGGTCAGACCGGGGAGCTGTTTTTT
.	TRBV2	TRBJ1-1	.	CASSEFGGNTEAFF	TGTGCCAGCAGTGAATTCGGAGGGAACACTGAAGCTTTCTTT
TRBD1	TRBV14	TRBJ1-1	.	CASSQVPQGLNTEAFF	TGTGCCAGCAGCCAAGTTCCACAGGGGTTGAACACTGAAGCTTTCTTT
.	TRBV7-2	TRBJ1-2	.	CASSPGSGIYGYTF	TGTGCCAGCAGCCCCGGCAGTGGCATCTATGGCTACACCTTC
TRBD2	TRBV6-5	TRBJ2-7	.	CASSRLAGFYEQYF	TGTGCCAGCAGTAGACTAGCGGGGTTCTACGAGCAGTACTTC
TRBD1	TRBV4-2	TRBJ2-2	few	CASSHPSQGANTGELFF	TGTGCCAGCAGCCACCCCAGCCAGGGGGCGAACACCGGGGAGCTGTTTTTT
.	TRBV28	TRBJ2-1	.	CASSFGGLYNEQFF	TGTGCCAGCAGTTTTGGGGGTTTGTACAATGAGCAGTTCTTC
TRBD1	TRBV7-2	TRBJ1-2	.	CASSSRDRVGGYTF	TGTGCCAGCAGCTCCCGGGACAGGGTCGGTGGCTACACCTTC
TRBD1	TRBV7-9	TRBJ2-1	.	CASSWAGTGLDNEQFF	TGTGCCAGCAGCTGGGCCGGGACAGGGCTCGACAATGAGCAGTTCTTC
TRBD1	TRBV6-2/TRBV6-3	TRBJ1-5	few	CASSDIPGQGFQPQHF	TGTGCCAGCAGCGATATACCGGGACAGGGATTTCAGCCCCAGCATTTT
.	TRBV7-9	TRBJ1-5	.	CASSARTANQPQHF	TGTGCCAGCAGCGCCCGGACAGCCAATCAGCCCCAGCATTTT
.	TRBV6-1	TRBJ1-5	.	CASSEGSIPNQPQHF	TGTGCCAGCAGTGAAGGCTCGATTCCCAATCAGCCCCAGCATTTT
TRBD2	TRBV19	TRBJ2-6	few	CASSSLGLAGGLSGANVLTF	TGTGCCAGTAGTAGCTTGGGACTAGCGGGAGGTCTCTCTGGGGCCAACGTCCTGACTTTC
.	TRBV19	TRBJ1-4	.	CASSPGITSEKLFF	TGTGCCAGTAGTCCCGGAATAACGTCGGAAAAACTGTTTTTT
TRBD2	TRBV5-6	TRBJ2-7	.	CASSLFMGKTVSGSSEQYF	TGTGCCAGCAGCTTGTTTATGGGGAAAACGGTTAGCGGGAGTAGCGAGCAGTACTTC
.	TRBV30	TRBJ1-2	.	CAWGGLSYTF	TGTGCCTGGGGGGGTCTAAGCTACACCTTC
TRBD1	TRBV2	TRBJ2-5	.	CASSPGTGVYGKTQYF	TGTGCCAGCAGTCCCGGGACAGGGGTCTACGGGAAGACCCAGTACTTC
TRBD1	TRBV7-2	TRBJ1-2	.	CASSGTGYYGYTF	TGTGCCAGCAGCGGGACAGGTTACTATGGCTACACCTTC
.	TRBV19	TRBJ2-6	.	CASHSGISGANVLTF	TGTGCCAGTCATTCCGGGATCTCTGGGGCCAACGTCCTGACTTTC
.	TRBV3-1/TRBV3-2	TRBJ1-2	.	CASSQAPVTGGYTF	TGTGCCAGCAGCCAAGCCCCCGTAACGGGAGGCTACACCTTC
.	TRBV2	TRBJ2-5	.	CASRDARASQYF	TGTGCCAGCAGGGACGCTCGGGCGTCCCAGTACTTC
.	TRBV2	TRBJ1-1	.	CASSRTANTEAFF	TGTGCCAGCAGCAGGACAGCGAACACTGAAGCTTTCTTT
TRBD2	TRBV10-3	TRBJ2-3	.	CAISGLAGSASTDTQYF	TGTGCCATCAGCGGACTAGCGGGGTCGGCTAGCACAGATACGCAGTATTTT
TRBD2	TRBV2	TRBJ2-3	.	CASSRSLAVRTDTQYF	TGTGCCAGCAGCCGGTCACTAGCGGTCCGCACAGATACGCAGTATTTT
.	TRBV28	TRBJ1-2	.	CASSGVVYGYTF	TGTGCCAGCAGTGGCGTGGTCTATGGCTACACCTTC
.	TRBV28	TRBJ1-6	.	CASRKNYGGGGAGANSPLHF	TGTGCCAGCAGGAAAAATTATGGCGGAGGAGGAGCAGGGGCGAATTCACCCCTCCACTTT
TRBD2	TRBV28	TRBJ2-3	.	CASSLGLAVADTQYF	TGTGCCAGCAGTCTGGGACTAGCGGTGGCAGATACGCAGTATTTT
.	TRBV28	TRBJ2-3	.	CASNSARSQYF	TGTGCCAGCAACAGTGCGAGATCGCAGTATTTT
TRBD1	TRBV9	TRBJ2-2	few	CASSYGQDFGELFF	TGTGCCAGCAGCTACGGACAGGATTTTGGGGAGCTGTTTTTT
TRBD1	TRBV24-1	TRBJ1-2	.	CATSDSTGWINYGYTF	TGTGCCACCAGTGATTCGACAGGGTGGATTAACTATGGCTACACCTTC
.	TRBV29-1	TRBJ1-1	many	CSVGGVLNTEAFF	TGCAGCGTTGGGGGAGTTTTGAACACTGAAGCTTTCTTT
.	TRBV9	TRBJ1-2	.	CASSVSNPSAGYTF	TGTGCCAGCAGCGTTTCTAACCCTAGTGCCGGCTACACCTTC
.	TRBV5-1	TRBJ2-1	.	CASSQDSPSYNEQFF	TGCGCCAGCAGCCAGGACTCCCCCTCCTACAATGAGCAGTTCTTC
.	TRBV13	TRBJ2-7	.	CASSPRPPSTGWSYEQYF	TGTGCCAGCAGCCCACGCCCTCCTTCGACAGGTTGGAGCTACGAGCAGTACTTC
.	TRBV23-1	TRBJ2-7	.	CASSQLGPYEQYF	TGCGCCAGCAGTCAACTCGGACCCTACGAGCAGTACTTC
TRBD1	TRBV10-2	TRBJ2-1	.	CASSESRTGYNEQFF	TGCGCCAGCAGTGAGTCTCGGACAGGTTACAATGAGCAGTTCTTC
.	TRBV6-1	TRBJ1-2	.	CASSESQNYGYTF	TGTGCCAGCAGTGAATCACAGAATTATGGCTACACCTTC
.	TRBV7-2	TRBJ1-1	once	CASSLGGDGNTEAFF	TGTGCCAGCAGCTTAGGGGGGGACGGGAACACTGAAGCTTTCTTT
.	TRBV28	TRBJ1-1	.	CASSLAIMNTEAFF	TGTGCCAGCAGTTTGGCCATTATGAACACTGAAGCTTTCTTT
.	TRBV6-5	TRBJ1-2	.	CASSYSHAGYTF	TGTGCCAGCAGTTACTCGCACGCCGGCTACACCTTC
.	TRBV27	TRBJ1-6	once	CASRPQGPLGRPLHF	TGTGCCAGCAGACCCCAGGGCCCCCTAGGTAGACCCCTCCACTTT
.	TRBV7-9	TRBJ2-1	.	CASSQIEWYGWGEQFF	TGTGCCAGCAGTCAAATCGAATGGTACGGGTGGGGTGAGCAGTTCTTC
.	TRBV21-1	TRBJ1-6	.	CASKPGLSYNSPLHF	TGTGCCAGCAAACCAGGTCTCTCCTATAATTCACCCCTCCACTTT
TRBD1	TRBV30	TRBJ1-5	.	CAWSTDRGEQPQHF	TGTGCCTGGAGTACGGACAGGGGAGAACAGCCCCAGCATTTT
TRBD1	TRBV11-2	TRBJ2-3	once	CASTRTGLDTQYF	TGTGCCAGCACCCGGACAGGGCTAGATACGCAGTATTTT
.	TRBV5-1	TRBJ1-3	.	CASSLKPGTGNTIYF	TGCGCCAGCAGCCTGAAACCAGGGACGGGAAACACCATATATTTT